The present T cell receptor (beta chain) was sequenced within a study of siplizumab effects on memory and regulatory T cells. Study results and caveats: Major contributors to the alloresponse seemed to be naive T cells, which also appeared more diverse than memory cells.

Clones were sequenced by immunoSEQ multiplex PCR, and TCRdb holds only the in-frame ones, with some missing. The data contain about 100,000 clones, about nine tenths of them seen just once; the ten biggest clones take up approximately 0.15%. Trimming cost V 0 bases and J 5 bases, with 11 bases left between them. This CDR3 spans 14 amino acids. CDR1 is SGHNT, CDR2 YYREEE, per germline (reference sequence). Details on this clone: Antigen: not known.

Sequencing used CD4+ T cells sorted from blood. This TCR was sampled from a human donor in good health. The chain recombines TRBV5-4 with TRBJ1-2; a possible D gene is TRBD1 (5 bases). The CDR3 sequence: CASSLAGGGYGYTF. The CDR3 coding sequence is TGTGCCAGCAGCTTGGCCGGCGGGGGGTATGGCTACACCTTC.